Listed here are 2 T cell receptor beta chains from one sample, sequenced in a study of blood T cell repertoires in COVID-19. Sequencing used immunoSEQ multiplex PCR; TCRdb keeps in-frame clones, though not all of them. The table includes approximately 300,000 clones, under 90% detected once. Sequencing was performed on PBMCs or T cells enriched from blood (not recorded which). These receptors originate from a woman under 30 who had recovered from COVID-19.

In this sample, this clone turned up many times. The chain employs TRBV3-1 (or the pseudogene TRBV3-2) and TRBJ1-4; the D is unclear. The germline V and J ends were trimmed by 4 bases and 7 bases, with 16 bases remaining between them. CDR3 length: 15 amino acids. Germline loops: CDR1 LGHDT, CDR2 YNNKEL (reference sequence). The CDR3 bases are TGTGCCAGCAGCCTAGCGACCGTTAGCGGTGAAAAACTGTTTTTT. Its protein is CASSLATVSGEKLFF.

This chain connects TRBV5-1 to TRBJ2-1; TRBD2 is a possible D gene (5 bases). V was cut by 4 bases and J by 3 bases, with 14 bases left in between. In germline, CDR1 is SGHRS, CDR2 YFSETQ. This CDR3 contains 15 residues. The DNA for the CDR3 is TGCGCCAGCAGCCCGACCCGCCGGGACTACAATGAGCAGTTCTTC. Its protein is CASSPTRRDYNEQFF.